These 24 T cell receptor beta chains were sequenced from one sample in a study of CD39 and CD103 CD8 tumor-infiltrating T cells (dated by TCRdb to 2017 to 2018). Receptor amplification or capture employed the immunoSEQ multiplex PCR assay. The table comes from immuneACCESS by way of TCRdb, which keeps in-frame sequences with V and J called. Part of the clones is missing from these tables; in studies checked, under half for an unresolved V gene and the rest for unknown reasons. This sample lists about 4,600 clones; roughly two thirds were detected once. Clones ranked in the top ten supply less than 15% of the sample. The sequencing sample was made of CD8+ T cells sorted from blood. Interpreted using the paper, the cell subset or site label stands for: total memory CD8 T cells (CD45RA-CCR7+/-) from blood or uninvolved lymph node. These TCRs come from a human donor with head and neck squamous cell carcinoma.

The chain is built from TRBV7-9 and TRBJ2-2, with TRBD1 matching 9 bases. The CDR3 spans 16 residues. J gave up 4 bases and V 5 bases, and 8 bases lay outside the gene matches. The germline V gene has CDR1 SEHNR and CDR2 FQNEAQ (reference sequence). The CDR3 reads CASSPWGQGSTGELFF. The CDR3 DNA reads as TGTGCCAGCAGCCCGTGGGGACAGGGAAGCACCGGGGAGCTGTTTTTT.

By its share, this clone is large. The rearrangement links TRBV19 to TRBJ1-1, with D possibly TRBD1 on 5 matching bases. This CDR3 contains 13 residues. Germline assignment: CDR1 LNHDA and CDR2 SQIVND (reference sequence). The CDR3 loop is CAVGDWEGTEAFF. The CDR3 DNA sequence: TGTGCAGTCGGGGACTGGGAGGGTACTGAAGCTTTCTTT.

The chain combines TRBV15 with TRBJ2-7; maybe TRBD2 (5 bases). The CDR3 has 12 amino acids. The V gene lost 0 bases and the J gene lost 5 bases, with 5 bases spanning the gap. In germline, CDR1 is LNHNV, CDR2 YYDKDF (reference sequence). Here the CDR3 reads CATSREGDEQYF. In DNA, the CDR3 is TGTGCCACCAGCAGAGAGGGAGACGAGCAGTACTTC.

V gene TRBV14 combines with J gene TRBJ2-1, with D possibly being TRBD2 (6 bases). Trimming removed 4 bases at V and 4 bases at J, with 14 bases between. The germline CDR1 and CDR2 sequences are SGHDN and FVKESK. This CDR3 region has 15 residues. The CDR3 reads CASSLRGPGYNEQFF. The CDR3 DNA is TGTGCCAGCAGCCTGCGGGGCCCCGGGTACAATGAGCAGTTCTTC. Full variable domain (remainder filled in from reference TRBV14 and TRBJ2-1): EAGVTQFPSHSVIEKGQTVTLRCDPISGHDNLYWYRRVMGKEIKFLLHFVKESKQDESGMPNNRFLAERTGGTYSTLKVQPAELEDSGVYFCASSLRGPGYNEQFFGPGTRLTVL.

The chain links TRBV6-1 to TRBJ2-5; 9 nucleotides match TRBD2. The CDR3 covers 14 residues. Germline V gene data show CDR1 as MNHNS and CDR2 as SASEGT. The V segment lost 8 bases and the J segment 5 bases; nucleotides outside the gene matches: 9. The CDR3 loop is CASGDGRGGETQYF. In DNA form, the CDR3 reads TGTGCCAGCGGGGATGGGCGGGGGGGGGAGACCCAGTACTTC.

The chain is built from TRBV27 and TRBJ2-7; weak D call: TRBD2 (7 bases). CDR1 and CDR2 from the germline V gene are MNHEY and SMNVEV (reference sequence). Trimming removed 2 bases from V and 5 bases from J, with 22 bases in between. This CDR3 spans 17 amino acids. The CDR3, as DNA: TGTGCCAGCAGTTTAAGTACCCGGGGGGCCTTTTCCCACGAGCAGTACTTC. It is translated as CASSLSTRGAFSHEQYF.

Sample share makes this clone medium-sized. The gene calls are TRBV30 and TRBJ1-6; perhaps TRBD1 as D (6 bases). Germline V CDR1 and CDR2: GTSNPN, SVGIG (reference sequence). CDR3 length: 13 residues. V was shortened by 0 bases and J by 7 bases, with 7 bases between the two germline ends. Written as DNA, the CDR3 is TGTGCCTGGAGTGTACAGGGCAATTCACCCCTCCACTTT. As protein: CAWSVQGNSPLHF.

The chain is built from TRBV19 and TRBJ2-6; weak D call: TRBD1 (5 bases). CDR3 length: 15 residues. The V gene lost 6 bases and the J gene lost 4 bases, with 13 bases spanning the gap. Germline V CDR1 and CDR2: LNHDA, SQIVND (reference sequence). CDR3 sequence reads: CASSLTGSGANVLTF. The CDR3 DNA reads TGTGCCAGTAGCCTCACAGGTTCCGGGGCCAACGTCCTGACTTTC.

This clone was seen only a few times. The V gene is TRBV6-1, the J gene TRBJ2-3; 12 nucleotides line up with TRBD2. This CDR3 spans 15 amino acids. Germline V gives CDR1 MNHNS, CDR2 SASEGT. Germline trimming cut 2 bases from V and 4 bases from J; bases unmatched to any gene: 1. The chain's CDR3 is CASSELAGGPDTQYF. CDR3 DNA sequence: TGTGCCAGCAGTGAACTAGCGGGGGGGCCAGATACGCAGTATTTT.

This rearrangement joins TRBV19 to TRBJ2-1; 7 bases fit TRBD2. The CDR3 runs 16 residues. J was trimmed by 7 bases and V by 4 bases; bases with no gene match: 13. Germline V gives CDR1 LNHDA, CDR2 SQIVND (reference sequence). The CDR3, as DNA: TGTGCCAGTAGTAGGGGTGGGGGGGGGATTGTGAATGAGCAGTTCTTC. It specifies CASSRGGGGIVNEQFF.

V is TRBV27 and J is TRBJ2-7; 11 nucleotides line up with TRBD2. Germline V gives CDR1 MNHEY, CDR2 SMNVEV (reference sequence). V shed 5 bases and J 2 bases; nucleotides not matched to a gene: 2. This CDR3 is 14 amino acids long. CDR3 nucleotides: TGTGCCAGCAGTCCGACTAGCGGGGCCTACGAGCAGTACTTC. It codes for CASSPTSGAYEQYF.

The chain is built from TRBV4-3 and TRBJ1-1; unclear D gene. CDR1 is LGHNA and CDR2 is YSLEER in the germline V gene. Trimming removed 0 bases at V and 0 bases at J, with 11 bases between. The CDR3 is made up of 16 amino acids. The CDR3: CASSQEGGGVNTEAFF. CDR3 nucleotide sequence: TGCGCCAGCAGCCAAGAAGGCGGCGGAGTGAACACTGAAGCTTTCTTT.

The CDR3 loop reads CASSSRGANTEAFF. CDR3 DNA: TGTGCCAGCAGCTCCAGGGGGGCTAACACTGAAGCTTTCTTT. This chain connects TRBV5-4 to TRBJ1-1; 7 bases agree with TRBD1. Germline trimming cut 3 bases from V and 2 bases from J; bases unmatched to any gene: 4. Looked up from germline, CDR1 is SGHNT and CDR2 is YYREEE (reference sequence). CDR3 size: 14 residues.

The chain recombines TRBV4-3 with TRBJ1-2; no definite D call. The V gene lost 0 bases and the J gene lost 5 bases, with 13 bases spanning the gap. CDR1 LGHNA and CDR2 YSLEER come from the germline V gene. CDR3 length: 15 amino acids. CDR3 protein: CASSQDLNGGYGYTF. The CDR3 DNA reads as TGCGCCAGCAGCCAAGATTTGAACGGCGGATATGGCTACACCTTC.

The V call is TRBV2, the J call TRBJ2-2; 7 nucleotides align to TRBD1. The CDR3 totals 12 residues. Looked up from germline, CDR1 is SNHLY and CDR2 is FYNNEI. The J segment lost 6 bases and the V segment lost 6 bases, leaving 1 base of the junction unmatched. Here the CDR3 DNA reads TGTGCCAGCAGGACAGGGTCCGGGGAGCTGTTTTTT. It encodes CASRTGSGELFF.

V gene TRBV11-2 combines with J gene TRBJ2-5, with 8 bases that match TRBD2. The CDR3 is made up of 15 amino acids. From germline, CDR1 is SGHAT and CDR2 FQNNGV. J gave up 2 bases and V 3 bases, and 5 bases lay outside the gene matches. The CDR3 reads CASSFDVAGQETQYF. CDR3 nucleotide sequence: TGTGCCAGCAGCTTCGATGTAGCGGGGCAAGAGACCCAGTACTTC.

The V gene is TRBV2, the J gene TRBJ2-7; 7 nucleotides line up with TRBD1. Looked up from germline, CDR1 is SNHLY and CDR2 is FYNNEI. The CDR3 extends over 20 amino acids. V was pared by 3 bases and J by 5 bases, with 25 bases of the junction left unmatched. DNA for the CDR3: TGTGCCAGCAGTGACGACAGGGAAAATTTCTCCCTGAAGGCTAGGAACGAGCAGTACTTC. The encoded protein is CASSDDRENFSLKARNEQYF.

The chain has TRBV5-1 and TRBJ2-7, with TRBD2 as a possible D gene (6 bases). The germline CDR1 and CDR2 sequences are SGHRS and YFSETQ. V was cut by 4 bases and J by 1 base, with 18 bases left in between. The CDR3 consists of 16 residues. The CDR3 region is CASSPGWGGTSYEQYF. As DNA, the CDR3 is TGCGCCAGCAGCCCGGGTTGGGGCGGGACGTCCTACGAGCAGTACTTC. Filled out from reference TRBV5-1 and TRBJ2-7, the complete variable domain reads KAGVTQTPRYLIKTRGQQVTLSCSPISGHRSVSWYQQTPGQGLQFLFEYFSETQRNKGNFPGRFSGRQFSNSRSEMNVSTLELGDSALYLCASSPGWGGTSYEQYFGPGTRLTVT.

The V and J genes are TRBV5-8 and TRBJ1-1; D gene unclear. V was cut by 4 bases and J by 11 bases, with 15 bases left in between. Germline V gene data show CDR1 as SGHTS and CDR2 as YDEGEE. This CDR3 is 12 amino acids long. The CDR3 coding sequence is TGTGCCAGCAGCCCCCTAACGGGGTCGGCTTTCTTT. This gives the protein CASSPLTGSAFF. The complete variable domain, with remaining parts taken from reference TRBV5-8 and TRBJ1-1, reads EAGVTQSPTHLIKTRGQQATLRCSPISGHTSVYWYQQALGLGLQFLLWYDEGEERNRGNFPPRFSGRQFPNYSSELNVNALELEDSALYLCASSPLTGSAFFGQGTRLTVV.

The chain uses TRBV5-1 and TRBJ2-3, with D perhaps TRBD2 (6 bases). V was pared by 1 base and J by 1 base, with 10 bases between. The germline V gene has CDR1 SGHRS and CDR2 YFSETQ. This CDR3 comprises 15 residues. The CDR3 reads CASSLWGGGTDTQYF. DNA of the CDR3: TGCGCCAGCAGCTTGTGGGGCGGGGGCACAGATACGCAGTATTTT.

The chain combines TRBV7-9 with TRBJ1-3; 8 bases match TRBD1. CDR1 is SEHNR, CDR2 FQNEAQ, per germline (reference sequence). The CDR3 covers 18 residues. J was trimmed by 0 bases and V by 4 bases; bases with no gene match: 11. CDR3 sequence reads: CASSYAGGVASSGNTIYF. CDR3 DNA sequence: TGTGCCAGCAGCTACGCAGGGGGCGTAGCCAGCTCTGGAAACACCATATATTTT.

V usage is TRBV5-6 and J usage is TRBJ2-1, with 16 bases fitting TRBD2. Germline V lookup: CDR1 SGHDT, CDR2 YYEEEE. The V segment lost 4 bases and the J segment 5 bases; nucleotides outside the gene matches: 3. The CDR3 length is 16 residues. CDR3 region: CASSPGTSGGDNEQFF. The CDR3 region has the DNA TGTGCCAGCAGCCCCGGGACTAGCGGGGGGGACAATGAGCAGTTCTTC.

In this sample, this clone turned up a few times. The gene calls are TRBV10-2 and TRBJ2-5, with D hard to call. Per germline, CDR1 WSHSY and CDR2 SAAADI. The CDR3 is 12 residues long. V lost 3 bases and J 4 bases, leaving 6 bases between the germline ends. The DNA for the CDR3 is TGCGCCAGCAGTGACCTCCTAGAGACCCAGTACTTC. This codes for CASSDLLETQYF.

The V and J genes are TRBV4-3 and TRBJ1-2; 8 positions agree with TRBD1. V lost 4 bases to trimming and J lost 8 bases; unmatched junction nucleotides: 9. The germline gives CDR1 LGHNA, CDR2 YSLEER. This CDR3 comprises 14 residues. CDR3 in amino acids: CASSPDRAKVGYTF. The CDR3 DNA reads as TGCGCCAGCAGCCCGGACAGGGCGAAGGTCGGCTACACCTTC.